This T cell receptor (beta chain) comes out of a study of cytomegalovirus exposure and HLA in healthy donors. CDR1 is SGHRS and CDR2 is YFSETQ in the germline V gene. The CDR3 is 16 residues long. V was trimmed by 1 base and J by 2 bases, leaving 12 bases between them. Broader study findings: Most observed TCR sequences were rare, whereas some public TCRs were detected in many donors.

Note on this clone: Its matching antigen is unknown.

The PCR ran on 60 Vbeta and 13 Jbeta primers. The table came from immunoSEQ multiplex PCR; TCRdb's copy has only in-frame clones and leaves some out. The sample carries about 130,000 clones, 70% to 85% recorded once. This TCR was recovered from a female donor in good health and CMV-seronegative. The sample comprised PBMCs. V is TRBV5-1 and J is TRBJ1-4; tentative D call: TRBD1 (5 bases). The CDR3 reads CASSLPTGGTNEKLFF. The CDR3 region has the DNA TGCGCCAGCAGCTTGCCGACTGGGGGGACTAATGAAAAACTGTTTTTT.